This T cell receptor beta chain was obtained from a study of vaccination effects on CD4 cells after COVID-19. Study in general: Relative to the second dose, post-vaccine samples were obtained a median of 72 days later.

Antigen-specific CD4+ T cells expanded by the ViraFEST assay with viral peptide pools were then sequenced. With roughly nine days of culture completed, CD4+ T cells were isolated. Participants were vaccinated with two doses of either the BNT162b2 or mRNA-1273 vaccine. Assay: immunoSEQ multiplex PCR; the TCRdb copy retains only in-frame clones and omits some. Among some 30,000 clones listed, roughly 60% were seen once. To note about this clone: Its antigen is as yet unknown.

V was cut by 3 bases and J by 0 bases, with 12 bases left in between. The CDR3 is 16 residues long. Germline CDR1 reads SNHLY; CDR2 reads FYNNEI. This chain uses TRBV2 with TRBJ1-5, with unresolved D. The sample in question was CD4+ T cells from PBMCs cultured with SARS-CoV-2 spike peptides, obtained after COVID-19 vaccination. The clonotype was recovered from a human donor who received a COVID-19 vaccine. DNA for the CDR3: TGTGCCAGCAGTGATCTCGCCATTTTTAGCAATCAGCCCCAGCATTTT. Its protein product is CASSDLAIFSNQPQHF.